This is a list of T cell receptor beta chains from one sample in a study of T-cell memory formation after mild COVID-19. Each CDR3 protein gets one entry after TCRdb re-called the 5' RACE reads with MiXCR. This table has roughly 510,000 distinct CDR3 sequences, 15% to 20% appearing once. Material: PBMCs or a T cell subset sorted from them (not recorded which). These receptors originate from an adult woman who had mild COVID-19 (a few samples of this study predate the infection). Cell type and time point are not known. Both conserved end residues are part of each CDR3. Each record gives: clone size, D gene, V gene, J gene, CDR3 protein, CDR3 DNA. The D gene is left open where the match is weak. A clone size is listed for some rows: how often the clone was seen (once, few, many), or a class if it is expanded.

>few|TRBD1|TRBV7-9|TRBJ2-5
CASSSTRDRYQETQYF
TGTGCCAGCAGCTCGACTCGGGACAGGTACCAAGAGACCCAGTACTTC
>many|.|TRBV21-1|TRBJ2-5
CASRSPGLGTGDEETQYF
TGTGCCAGCAGGTCCCCGGGGTTGGGGACAGGGGACGAAGAGACCCAGTACTTC
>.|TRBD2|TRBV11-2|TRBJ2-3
CASSLWGGGGDTQYF
TGTGCCAGCAGCCTGTGGGGCGGGGGTGGAGATACGCAGTATTTT
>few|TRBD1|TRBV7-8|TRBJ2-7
CASSLDLGTGHSYEQYF
TGTGCCAGCAGCTTAGATTTGGGGACAGGGCACTCCTACGAGCAGTACTTC
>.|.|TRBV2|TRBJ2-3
CASRDPRIGGGNTDTQYF
TGTGCCAGCAGGGACCCCCGAATTGGCGGAGGTAATACAGATACGCAGTATTTT
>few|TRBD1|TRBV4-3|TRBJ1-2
CASSQDRVLSYGYTF
TGCGCCAGCAGCCAGGACAGGGTGTTGAGCTATGGCTACACCTTC
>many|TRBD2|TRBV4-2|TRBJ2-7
CASSQERETYEQYF
TGTGCCAGCAGCCAAGAGCGGGAGACCTACGAGCAGTACTTC
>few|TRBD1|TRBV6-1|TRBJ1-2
CASSDRAPYGYTF
TGTGCCAGCAGCGACAGGGCCCCCTATGGCTACACCTTC
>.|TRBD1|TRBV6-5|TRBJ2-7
CASSFDRGLIYEQYF
TGTGCCAGCAGTTTCGACAGGGGACTGATCTACGAGCAGTACTTC
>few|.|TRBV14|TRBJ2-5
CASSRRRGKETQYF
TGTGCCAGCAGCCGGAGAAGAGGGAAAGAGACCCAGTACTTC
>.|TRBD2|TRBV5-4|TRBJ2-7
CASSPGGSSSYEQYF
TGTGCCAGCAGCCCGGGCGGGAGTAGCTCCTACGAGCAGTACTTC
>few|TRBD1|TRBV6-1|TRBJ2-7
CASSEEGAYSYEQYF
TGTGCCAGCAGTGAAGAGGGGGCCTATTCCTACGAGCAGTACTTC
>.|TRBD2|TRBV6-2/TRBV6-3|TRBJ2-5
CASIDRTSGSETQYF
TGTGCCAGCATCGACAGGACTAGCGGGAGCGAGACCCAGTACTTC
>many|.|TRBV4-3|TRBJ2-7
CASSQGPGLGSYEQYF
TGCGCCAGCAGCCAAGGGCCGGGACTGGGCTCCTACGAGCAGTACTTC
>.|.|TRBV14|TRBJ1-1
CASSQDIFEDTEAFF
TGTGCCAGCAGCCAAGATATTTTTGAGGACACTGAAGCTTTCTTT
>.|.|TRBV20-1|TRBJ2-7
CSARVRQAISYEQYF
TGCAGTGCTAGAGTCCGACAGGCGATCTCCTACGAGCAGTACTTC
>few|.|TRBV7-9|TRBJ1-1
CASSLDSRAGPNTEAFF
TGTGCCAGCAGCTTAGATTCTAGGGCCGGGCCGAACACTGAAGCTTTCTTT
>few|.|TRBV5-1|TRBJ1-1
CASSGAVNTEAFF
TGCGCCAGCAGCGGGGCGGTGAACACTGAAGCTTTCTTT
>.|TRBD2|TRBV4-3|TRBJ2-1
CASSQDYRLAGYNEQFF
TGCGCCAGCAGCCAAGATTACCGACTAGCGGGTTACAATGAGCAGTTCTTC
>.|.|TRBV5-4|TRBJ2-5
CASSVQGSGQLQETQYF
TGTGCCAGCAGCGTCCAGGGGTCGGGCCAGCTCCAAGAGACCCAGTACTTC
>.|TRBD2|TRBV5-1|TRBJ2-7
CASSFGTSGTTFYEQYF
TGCGCCAGCAGCTTCGGGACTAGCGGGACCACTTTTTACGAGCAGTACTTC
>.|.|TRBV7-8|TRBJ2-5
CASSPGSEGETQYF
TGTGCCAGCAGCCCCGGCTCCGAGGGAGAGACCCAGTACTTC
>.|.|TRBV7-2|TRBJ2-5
CASSLLTGETQYF
TGTGCCAGCAGTCTTCTGACTGGGGAGACCCAGTACTTC
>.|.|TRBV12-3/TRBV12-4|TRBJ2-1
CASSLRLQEHEQFF
TGTGCCAGCAGTTTGCGGCTTCAGGAGCATGAGCAGTTCTTC
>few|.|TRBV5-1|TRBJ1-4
CASTTSGPRDEKLFF
TGCGCCAGCACCACGTCGGGACCCAGGGATGAAAAACTGTTTTTT
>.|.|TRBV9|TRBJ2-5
CASSVEQGWTQYF
TGTGCCAGCAGCGTAGAGCAGGGTTGGACCCAGTACTTC
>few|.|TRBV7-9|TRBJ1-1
CASSPTSGGRTEAFF
TGTGCCAGCAGCCCCACCTCGGGGGGGCGGACTGAAGCTTTCTTT
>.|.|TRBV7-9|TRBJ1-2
CASSPPRGGNYGYTF
TGTGCCAGCAGCCCACCCCGAGGGGGGAACTATGGCTACACCTTC
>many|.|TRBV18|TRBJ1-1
CASSPKHGTNTEAFF
TGTGCCAGCTCACCAAAACACGGCACAAACACTGAAGCTTTCTTT
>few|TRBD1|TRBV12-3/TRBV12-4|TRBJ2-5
CASSPRGTGFTETQYF
TGTGCCAGCAGTCCTAGAGGGACAGGGTTTACAGAGACCCAGTACTTC
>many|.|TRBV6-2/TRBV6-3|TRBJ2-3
CASSYRARLYADTQYF
TGTGCCAGCAGTTACCGAGCCAGGCTATACGCCGATACGCAGTATTTT
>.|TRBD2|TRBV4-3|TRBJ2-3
CASSQEGGGAGRDTQYF
TGCGCCAGCAGCCAAGAGGGGGGGGGAGCGGGGAGAGATACGCAGTATTTT
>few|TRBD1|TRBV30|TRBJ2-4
CAHSDRGKAKNIQYF
TGTGCCCATTCTGACAGGGGTAAAGCCAAAAACATTCAGTACTTC
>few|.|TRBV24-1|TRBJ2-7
CATSDSTGLYEQYF
TGTGCCACCAGTGATTCCACCGGCCTCTACGAGCAGTACTTC
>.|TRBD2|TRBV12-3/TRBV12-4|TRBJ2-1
CASWTSASNEQFF
TGTGCCAGCTGGACTAGCGCAAGCAATGAGCAGTTCTTC
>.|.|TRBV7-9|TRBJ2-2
CASSLNRPTGELFF
TGTGCCAGCAGCTTAAACAGGCCCACCGGGGAGCTGTTTTTT
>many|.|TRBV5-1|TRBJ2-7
CASSLVGGSYEQYF
TGCGCCAGCAGCTTGGTTGGGGGCTCCTACGAGCAGTACTTC
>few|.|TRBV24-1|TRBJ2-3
CATRAFLEDTQYF
TGTGCCACCAGAGCGTTCCTTGAGGATACGCAGTATTTT
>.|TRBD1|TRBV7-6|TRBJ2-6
CASRTGKGSGANVLTF
TGTGCCAGCAGGACAGGGAAAGGCTCTGGGGCCAACGTCCTGACTTTC
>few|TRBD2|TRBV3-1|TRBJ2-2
CASSQGAGGTGELFF
TGTGCCAGCAGCCAAGGAGCGGGAGGGACCGGGGAGCTGTTTTTT
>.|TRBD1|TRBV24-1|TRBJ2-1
CATSDFGTGESNEQFF
TGTGCCACCAGTGATTTTGGGACAGGTGAGAGCAATGAGCAGTTCTTC
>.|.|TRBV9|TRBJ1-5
CASSVDPGRDQPQHF
TGTGCCAGCAGCGTAGATCCAGGGAGGGATCAGCCCCAGCATTTT